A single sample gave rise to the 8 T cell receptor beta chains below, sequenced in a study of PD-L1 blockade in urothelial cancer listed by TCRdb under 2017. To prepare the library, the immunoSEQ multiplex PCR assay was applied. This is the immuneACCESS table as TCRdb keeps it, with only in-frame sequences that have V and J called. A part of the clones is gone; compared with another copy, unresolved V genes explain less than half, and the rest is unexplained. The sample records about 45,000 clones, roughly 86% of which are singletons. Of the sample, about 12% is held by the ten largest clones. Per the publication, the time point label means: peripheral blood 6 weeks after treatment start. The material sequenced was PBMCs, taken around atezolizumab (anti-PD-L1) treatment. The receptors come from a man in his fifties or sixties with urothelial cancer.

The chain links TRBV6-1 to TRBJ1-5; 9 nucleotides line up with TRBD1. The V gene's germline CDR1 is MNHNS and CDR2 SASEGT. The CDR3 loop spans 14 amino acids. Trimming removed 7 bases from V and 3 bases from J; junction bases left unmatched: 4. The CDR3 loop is CASTRDRANQPQHF. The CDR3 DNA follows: TGTGCCAGCACGCGGGACAGGGCCAATCAGCCCCAGCATTTT.

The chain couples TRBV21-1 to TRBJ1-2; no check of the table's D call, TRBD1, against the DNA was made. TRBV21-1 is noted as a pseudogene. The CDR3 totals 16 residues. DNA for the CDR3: TGTGCCAGCAGCAAATCCGACCCCCGGACAGGGTATGGCTACACCTTC. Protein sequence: CASSKSDPRTGYGYTF.

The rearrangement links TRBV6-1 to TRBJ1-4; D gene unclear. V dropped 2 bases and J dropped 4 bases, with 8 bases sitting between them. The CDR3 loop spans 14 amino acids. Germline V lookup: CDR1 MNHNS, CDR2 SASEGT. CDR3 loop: CASSESRFNEKLFF. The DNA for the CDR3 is TGTGCCAGCAGTGAATCCAGGTTTAATGAAAAACTGTTTTTT.

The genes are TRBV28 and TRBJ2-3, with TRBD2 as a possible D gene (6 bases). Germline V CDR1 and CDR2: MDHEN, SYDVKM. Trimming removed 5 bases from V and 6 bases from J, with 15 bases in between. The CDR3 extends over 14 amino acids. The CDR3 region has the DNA TGTGCCAGCAGTGTGGAGGGCCCGGGTGATACGCAGTATTTT. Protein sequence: CASSVEGPGDTQYF. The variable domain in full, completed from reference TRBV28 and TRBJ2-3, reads DVKVTQSSRYLVKRTGEKVFLECVQDMDHENMFWYRQDPGLGLRLIYFSYDVKMKEKGDIPEGYSVSREKKERFSLILESASTNQTSMYLCASSVEGPGDTQYFGPGTRLTVL.

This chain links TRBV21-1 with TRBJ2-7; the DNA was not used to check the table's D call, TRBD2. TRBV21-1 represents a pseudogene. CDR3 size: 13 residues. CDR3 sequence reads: CASSKESLYEQYF. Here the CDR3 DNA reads TGTGCCAGCAGCAAGGAGAGTCTCTACGAGCAGTACTTC.

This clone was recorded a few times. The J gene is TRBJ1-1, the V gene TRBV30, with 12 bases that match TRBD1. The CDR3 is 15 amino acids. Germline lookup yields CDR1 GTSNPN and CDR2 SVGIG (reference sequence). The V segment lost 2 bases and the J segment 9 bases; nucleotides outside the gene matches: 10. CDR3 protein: CAWSISGQGAGKAFF. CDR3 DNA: TGTGCCTGGAGTATTTCGGGACAGGGGGCGGGAAAAGCTTTCTTT.

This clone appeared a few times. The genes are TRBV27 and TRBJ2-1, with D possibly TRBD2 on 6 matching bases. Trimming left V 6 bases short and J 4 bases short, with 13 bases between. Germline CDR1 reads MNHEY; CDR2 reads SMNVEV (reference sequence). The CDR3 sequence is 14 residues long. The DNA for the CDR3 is TGTGCCAGCAGGGGGCGGGGTTCTTACAATGAGCAGTTCTTC. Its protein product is CASRGRGSYNEQFF.

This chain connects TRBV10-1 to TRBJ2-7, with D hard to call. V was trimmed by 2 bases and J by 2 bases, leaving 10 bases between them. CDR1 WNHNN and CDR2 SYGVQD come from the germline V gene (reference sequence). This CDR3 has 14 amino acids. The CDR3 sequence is CASSEEAEAYEQYF. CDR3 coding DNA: TGCGCCAGCAGTGAGGAGGCCGAAGCCTACGAGCAGTACTTC.